The 14 T cell receptor beta chains below all came from one sample that was sequenced in a study of blood T cell repertoires in COVID-19. Sequenced by immunoSEQ multiplex PCR; TCRdb stores in-frame clones only, minus some. The sample consists of about 200,000 clones, 94% of them appearing once. Sequencing was done on a sample of peripheral blood. Source of these receptors: a young man with COVID-19, enrolled during active disease.

The chain recombines TRBV10-1 with TRBJ1-1; 7 bases map to TRBD1. The germline CDR1 and CDR2 sequences are WNHNN and SYGVQD (reference sequence). The trim removed 2 bases at V and 1 base at J, leaving 4 bases unmatched. The CDR3 runs 15 residues. Here the CDR3 reads CASSETGTANTEAFF. CDR3 DNA sequence: TGCGCCAGCAGTGAGACCGGGACAGCGAACACTGAAGCTTTCTTT.

V is TRBV29-1 and J is TRBJ1-2, with D uncertain. Trimming cost V 0 bases and J 4 bases, with 21 bases left between them. The CDR3 spans 17 residues. Germline CDR1 reads SQVTM; CDR2 reads ANQGSEA. CDR3 sequence: CSVEDPEGGVKGYGYTF. CDR3 coding DNA: TGCAGCGTTGAAGATCCGGAGGGCGGGGTAAAGGGCTATGGCTACACCTTC. The full variable domain, rest sourced from reference TRBV29-1 and TRBJ1-2, is SAVISQKPSRDICQRGTSLTIQCQVDSQVTMMFWYRQQPGQSLTLIATANQGSEATYESGFVIDKFPISRPNLTFSTLTVSNMSPEDSSIYLCSVEDPEGGVKGYGYTFGSGTRLTVV.

This sequence joins TRBV27 and TRBJ2-7; TRBD1 agrees at 9 bases. The ends lost 4 bases at V and 5 bases at J; junction bases unmatched: 3. Per the germline V gene, CDR1 is MNHEY and CDR2 is SMNVEV (reference sequence). The CDR3 is made up of 13 amino acids. CDR3 DNA: TGTGCCAGCAGTTCCTACAGGGGGCACGAGCAGTACTTC. This translates into CASSSYRGHEQYF.

The rearrangement uses TRBV2 and TRBJ2-7; D gene ambiguous. Germline V gives CDR1 SNHLY, CDR2 FYNNEI. V lost 5 bases and J lost 1, with 12 bases in between. This CDR3 has 14 amino acids. The CDR3 DNA sequence: TGTGCCAGCAGTTCCGAGGCCCCGTCCTACGAGCAGTACTTC. This encodes CASSSEAPSYEQYF.

The CDR3 here is CASSREDLRTGSNEQFF. Here the CDR3 DNA reads TGTGCCAGCTCACGAGAAGATCTGAGGACCGGGAGCAATGAGCAGTTCTTC. The V gene is TRBV18, the J gene TRBJ2-1; weak D call: TRBD2 (6 bases). Germline CDR1 KGHSH, CDR2 LQKENI. The CDR3 consists of 17 residues. Trimming took 4 bases from V and 6 from J, leaving 22 bases between them.

The rearrangement joins TRBV9 to TRBJ2-2; perhaps TRBD1 as D (6 bases). CDR3 length equals 16 residues. The germline V gene has CDR1 SGDLS and CDR2 YYNGEE. V was cut by 4 bases and J by 4 bases, with 17 bases left in between. CDR3 DNA: TGTGCCAGCAGCCCTCGTGGGGACATTCTCACCGGGGAGCTGTTTTTT. Amino acid sequence: CASSPRGDILTGELFF.

The V call is TRBV6-1, the J call TRBJ1-4; TRBD1 is a possible D gene (6 bases). V dropped 3 bases and J dropped 3 bases, with 11 bases sitting between them. Germline-derived CDR1 and CDR2 are MNHNS and SASEGT. This CDR3 spans 15 amino acids. The CDR3 spells CASSDFRGPNEKLFF. CDR3 DNA sequence: TGTGCCAGCAGTGATTTCAGGGGCCCTAATGAAAAACTGTTTTTT.

The chain links TRBV5-1 to TRBJ1-2, with TRBD1 matching over 8 bases. The CDR3 consists of 17 residues. Germline V gene sequence: CDR1 SGHRS, CDR2 YFSETQ. Trimming cost V 3 bases and J 3 bases; bases outside gene matches: 13. CDR3 sequence reads: CASSSNDRGFKDYGYTF. In DNA form, the CDR3 reads TGCGCCAGCAGCTCAAACGACAGGGGATTTAAGGACTATGGCTACACCTTC. Using reference TRBV5-1 and TRBJ1-2 for the parts outside the CDR3, the full variable domain is KAGVTQTPRYLIKTRGQQVTLSCSPISGHRSVSWYQQTPGQGLQFLFEYFSETQRNKGNFPGRFSGRQFSNSRSEMNVSTLELGDSALYLCASSSNDRGFKDYGYTFGSGTRLTVV.

As concerns this clone: This sample includes further DNA sequences coding for the same CDR3. The V and J genes are TRBV4-1 and TRBJ2-2, with 12 bases matching TRBD1. CDR1 is MGHRA, CDR2 YSYEKL, per germline. The CDR3 runs to 18 residues. V trimming: 3 bases; J trimming: 0 bases; junction bases outside the gene matches: 5. CDR3: CASSQTGTGGANTGELFF. CDR3 bases: TGCGCCAGCAGCCAGACCGGGACAGGGGGCGCGAACACCGGGGAGCTGTTTTTT.

This clone has only one observation. The chain links TRBV5-6 to TRBJ1-2, with D possibly matching TRBD1 (6 bases). V lost 0 bases and J lost 1, with 13 bases in between. The germline V gene encodes CDR1 SGHDT and CDR2 YYEEEE. This CDR3 has 16 amino acids. CDR3 bases: TGTGCCAGCAGCTTGGAGGGAAGGGGGTTTAACTATGGCTACACCTTC. Its translation: CASSLEGRGFNYGYTF.

The chain employs TRBV3-1 (or the pseudogene TRBV3-2) and TRBJ2-5, with 8 nucleotides matching TRBD1. After removal of 1 base from V and 5 bases from J, the junction contained 9 bases not matched to a gene. The CDR3 is 16 residues long. From germline, CDR1 is LGHDT and CDR2 YNNKEL (reference sequence). CDR3 nucleotides: TGTGCCAGCAGCCAAGCATTGAAAACAGGGGGGGAGACCCAGTACTTC. It encodes CASSQALKTGGETQYF.

The chain links TRBV30 to TRBJ1-5, with D perhaps TRBD1 (6 bases). Trimming removed 1 base from V and 2 bases from J, with 12 bases in between. CDR1 and CDR2 from the germline V gene are GTSNPN and SVGIG (reference sequence). This CDR3 is built from 15 residues. The CDR3 sequence is CAWSEGEMGNQPQHF. CDR3 sequence (DNA): TGTGCCTGGAGTGAGGGGGAAATGGGCAATCAGCCCCAGCATTTT.

V usage is TRBV27 and J usage is TRBJ1-2; D possibly corresponds to TRBD1 (5 bases). Deletions cut 5 bases from V and 3 bases from J, with 10 bases between. Per germline, CDR1 MNHEY and CDR2 SMNVEV (reference sequence). The CDR3 loop spans 13 amino acids. As DNA, the CDR3 is TGTGCCAGCAGTCACGGGACTCACTATGGCTACACCTTC. Amino acids: CASSHGTHYGYTF.

This sequence joins TRBV30 and TRBJ2-5; 8 bases align to TRBD2. CDR3 length: 14 amino acids. Trimming removed 6 bases from V and 4 bases from J; junction bases left unmatched: 10. Looked up from germline, CDR1 is GTSNPN and CDR2 is SVGIG (reference sequence). CDR3: CACKSGGHSETQYF. CDR3 sequence (DNA): TGTGCCTGCAAATCGGGGGGGCACTCAGAGACCCAGTACTTC.